Listed here is a single TCR beta chain. Germline is not matched at one junction end, which may reflect a read error. This sample stems from a study of tumor and adjacent non-tumor tissue in lung cancer. The library came from three nested PCR rounds adapted from ARM-PCR protocols. Using its own MiXCR run on the multiplex PCR reads, TCRdb lists one record per CDR3 protein. The table includes over 100,000 distinct CDR3 sequences, more than 70% detected once. RNA was extracted from bulk tissue without any cell sorting. CDR1 SGHDT and CDR2 YYEEEE come from the germline V gene. There are 15 residues in the CDR3.

The clonotype originates from a woman aged 55 to 70 with non-small cell lung cancer. The sequencing input was lung tumor tissue. The chain employs TRBV5-6 and TRBJ1-2, with 8 positions matching TRBD1. CDR3 sequence (DNA): TGTGCCAGCAGCCAAGACAGGGGATCGGGATATGACTACACCTTC. Protein sequence: CASSQDRGSGYDYTF.